The 18 T cell receptor beta chains given below trace back to one sample, sequenced in a study of T cells in localized non-small cell lung cancer. Sequencing was performed with immunoSEQ multiplex PCR; in TCRdb, only in-frame clones are kept and a portion is missing. The table shows some 64,000 clones, with roughly 76% occurring only once. Specimen: PBMCs, collected before any cancer treatment. These receptors all come from a man aged 40 to 75 with stage II lung adenocarcinoma.

The chain recombines TRBV6-1 with TRBJ2-1; maybe TRBD1 (6 bases). The CDR3 totals 15 residues. Germline V gives CDR1 MNHNS, CDR2 SASEGT. V was clipped by 5 bases and J by 5 bases, with 16 bases between them. The CDR3: CASSTQPGQDNEQFF. The CDR3 DNA sequence: TGTGCCAGCAGTACCCAGCCGGGACAAGACAATGAGCAGTTCTTC.

This chain connects TRBV19 to TRBJ2-7; TRBD1 matches at 8 bases. Unmatched junction bases numbered 7, after V lost 5 bases and J lost 1 base. The CDR3 is made up of 15 amino acids. From germline, CDR1 is LNHDA and CDR2 SQIVND (reference sequence). The CDR3 nucleotides read TGTGCCAGTAGTCAACGACAGGGGTTATCCTACGAGCAGTACTTC. Encoded protein: CASSQRQGLSYEQYF.

Only a few counts were recorded for this clone. The chain couples TRBV19 to TRBJ2-1; 7 bases match TRBD2. CDR1 and CDR2 from the germline V gene are LNHDA and SQIVND (reference sequence). V was clipped by 6 bases and J by 5 bases; unmatched bases: 10. This CDR3 contains 15 residues. CDR3 region: CASSTWGEGNNEQFF. The CDR3 coding sequence is TGTGCCAGTAGCACCTGGGGGGAGGGGAACAATGAGCAGTTCTTC. The whole variable domain, filled in from reference TRBV19 and TRBJ2-1, reads DGGITQSPKYLFRKEGQNVTLSCEQNLNHDAMYWYRQDPGQGLRLIYYSQIVNDFQKGDIAEGYSVSREKKESFPLTVTSAQKNPTAFYLCASSTWGEGNNEQFFGPGTRLTVL.

The chain combines TRBV7-8 with TRBJ2-7; 7 nucleotides align to TRBD2. From germline, CDR1 is SGHVS and CDR2 FQNEAQ. The CDR3 has 14 residues. The ends lost 5 bases at V and 7 bases at J; junction bases unmatched: 11. CDR3 DNA sequence: TGTGCCAGCAGCACGAACGGCGGGAGAAGGGAGCAGTACTTC. This gives the protein CASSTNGGRREQYF.

This chain connects TRBV9 to TRBJ1-3, with D uncertain. The CDR3 loop spans 14 amino acids. Germline-derived CDR1 and CDR2 are SGDLS and YYNGEE. Trimming took off 3 bases at V and 0 bases at J, with 7 bases between the two ends. CDR3 residues: CASSAQSSGNTIYF. The CDR3 DNA reads as TGTGCCAGCAGCGCCCAGAGCTCTGGAAACACCATATATTTT. The full variable domain, completed using reference TRBV9 and TRBJ1-3, is DSGVTQTPKHLITATGQRVTLRCSPRSGDLSVYWYQQSLDQGLQFLIQYYNGEERAKGNILERFSAQQFPDLHSELNLSSLELGDSALYFCASSAQSSGNTIYFGEGSWLTVV.

The rearrangement links TRBV6-1 to TRBJ2-2; 7 bases align to TRBD1. Germline V gene lookup returns CDR1 MNHNS and CDR2 SASEGT. Trimming removed 6 bases from V and 5 bases from J; junction bases left unmatched: 9. The CDR3 loop spans 15 amino acids. The CDR3 DNA reads TGTGCCAGCAGCGAGGGACAGTTGAGTACCGGGGAGCTGTTTTTT. This sequence encodes CASSEGQLSTGELFF.

The rearrangement joins TRBV9 to TRBJ1-4; D uncertain. The CDR3 is made up of 15 amino acids. The ends were cut back, 3 bases at V and 0 bases at J, with 9 bases in the middle. The germline CDR1 and CDR2 sequences are SGDLS and YYNGEE. The CDR3 bases are TGTGCCAGCAGCGGCCACCCCGCAACTAATGAAAAACTGTTTTTT. Protein product: CASSGHPATNEKLFF.

The genes are TRBV5-4 and TRBJ1-2; D not resolved. The CDR3 covers 14 residues. Germline lookup yields CDR1 SGHNT and CDR2 YYREEE (reference sequence). V dropped 1 base and J dropped 4 bases, with 11 bases sitting between them. The CDR3 bases are TGTGCCAGCAGCTTGCTTCCGGGAAGCTATGGCTACACCTTC. Amino acid sequence: CASSLLPGSYGYTF.

The chain carries TRBV29-1 and TRBJ2-4; 8 bases agree with TRBD1. Trimming took 6 bases from V and 0 from J; bases not matched to a gene: 7. CDR1 and CDR2 (germline): SQVTM, ANQGSEA. The CDR3 is 15 amino acids. The CDR3 sequence is CSVATGGIAKNIQYF. The CDR3 nucleotides are TGCAGCGTCGCTACAGGGGGTATAGCCAAAAACATTCAGTACTTC.

The rearrangement uses TRBV14 and TRBJ1-4; D is perhaps TRBD1 (6 bases). Germline assignment: CDR1 SGHDN and CDR2 FVKESK. Deletions cut 1 base from V and 5 bases from J, with 17 bases between. The CDR3 runs to 17 residues. CDR3 loop: CASSQVSWTASNEKLFF. In DNA form, the CDR3 reads TGTGCCAGCAGCCAAGTATCTTGGACAGCTAGCAATGAAAAACTGTTTTTT.

There are a few counts of this clone. V and J are TRBV18 and TRBJ2-5; D uncertain. V lost 3 bases to trimming and J lost 4 bases, with 15 bases between them. The germline V gene encodes CDR1 KGHSH and CDR2 LQKENI. The CDR3 is 15 amino acids. In nucleotides, the CDR3 is TGTGCCAGCTCACCGAACGGATTATTTGGAGAGACCCAGTACTTC. It encodes CASSPNGLFGETQYF. The full variable domain, its missing parts supplied by reference TRBV18 and TRBJ2-5, is NAGVMQNPRHLVRRRGQEARLRCSPMKGHSHVYWYRQLPEEGLKFMVYLQKENIIDESGMPKERFSAEFPKEGPSILRIQQVVRGDSAAYFCASSPNGLFGETQYFGPGTRLLVL.

The chain employs TRBV30 and TRBJ1-4; 10 positions agree with TRBD1. This CDR3 has 15 amino acids. The germline CDR1 and CDR2 sequences are GTSNPN and SVGIG (reference sequence). V was clipped by 0 bases and J by 6 bases; unmatched bases: 4. The CDR3 region is CAWSVLGTGDEKLFF. CDR3 DNA sequence: TGTGCCTGGAGTGTACTCGGGACAGGGGATGAAAAACTGTTTTTT.

V and J are TRBV7-2 and TRBJ2-3; D gene ambiguous. With 2 bases removed from V and 5 bases from J, the gap between germline ends came to 2 bases. The CDR3 is 11 residues long. The germline V gene has CDR1 SGHTA and CDR2 FQGNSA. The CDR3 protein is CASSLLDTQYF. CDR3 bases: TGTGCCAGCAGCTTATTAGATACGCAGTATTTT.

The chain employs TRBV9 and TRBJ2-3; 8 nucleotides agree with TRBD1. The CDR3 extends over 15 amino acids. Trimming cost V 0 bases and J 4 bases; bases outside gene matches: 4. In germline, CDR1 is SGDLS, CDR2 YYNGEE. CDR3 DNA sequence: TGTGCCAGCAGCGTAGCGCAGGGGGCGGCAGATACGCAGTATTTT. It specifies CASSVAQGAADTQYF. Drawing the rest from reference TRBV9 and TRBJ2-3, the complete variable domain is DSGVTQTPKHLITATGQRVTLRCSPRSGDLSVYWYQQSLDQGLQFLIQYYNGEERAKGNILERFSAQQFPDLHSELNLSSLELGDSALYFCASSVAQGAADTQYFGPGTRLTVL.

This clone came up a few times. This chain links TRBV11-3 with TRBJ2-1; D is unresolved. Germline assignment: CDR1 SGHNT and CDR2 YENEEA. Trimming shortened V by 3 bases and J by 3 bases, and 12 bases separated the two germline ends. The CDR3 totals 15 residues. CDR3 coding DNA: TGTGCCAGCAGCTTTGGTGGAGATGGCTACAATGAGCAGTTCTTC. This gives the protein CASSFGGDGYNEQFF.

This clone was observed once. The chain uses TRBV18 and TRBJ2-7, with TRBD2 identical over 8 bases. Germline CDR1 reads KGHSH; CDR2 reads LQKENI. The CDR3 is made up of 17 amino acids. V shed 3 bases, J shed 2 bases, and the junction held 12 bases outside the gene matches. CDR3 nucleotide sequence: TGTGCCAGCTCACCCTCCACGGGGGGGGCGGGTCCCTACGAGCAGTACTTC. Amino acid sequence: CASSPSTGGAGPYEQYF.

This chain joins TRBV19 and TRBJ1-1; a weak D match, TRBD1 (5 bases). The CDR3 covers 13 residues. Germline lookup yields CDR1 LNHDA and CDR2 SQIVND (reference sequence). The germline V and J ends were trimmed by 6 bases and 6 bases, with 14 bases remaining between them. As DNA, the CDR3 is TGTGCCAGTAGCGATGGGCGGGGGGCTGAAGCTTTCTTT. Its translation is CASSDGRGAEAFF.

This rearrangement joins TRBV30 to TRBJ2-7; D unclear. This CDR3 is 13 amino acids long. V was cut by 1 base and J by 0 bases, with 7 bases left in between. The germline CDR1 and CDR2 sequences are GTSNPN and SVGIG (reference sequence). CDR3 loop: CAWSEGSSYEQYF. CDR3 DNA sequence: TGTGCCTGGAGTGAGGGCAGCTCCTACGAGCAGTACTTC.